This note documents a single TCR beta chain sequence. Participants were aged 18 to 89 years from around 25 US areas. This entry belongs to a study of blood T cell repertoires in COVID-19. Produced via immunoSEQ multiplex PCR; TCRdb's table is partial and in-frame only. The sample lists over 200,000 clones, around 88% occurring once. After removal of 1 base from V and 2 bases from J, the junction contained 7 bases not matched to a gene. The CDR3 has 19 amino acids. The germline gives CDR1 LGHNA, CDR2 YNFKEQ. The specimen was PBMCs or T cells enriched from blood (not recorded which). This TCR was sampled from a man aged 40-55 years who had recovered from COVID-19. The V gene is TRBV4-2, the J gene TRBJ2-1; TRBD2 matches at 14 bases. In nucleotides, the CDR3 is TGTGCCAGCAGCCAAGGACTAGCGGGAGGGCCAGGAGCCTACAATGAGCAGTTCTTC. It specifies CASSQGLAGGPGAYNEQFF.